This entry is about one T cell receptor beta chain. The table came from immunoSEQ multiplex PCR; TCRdb's copy has only in-frame clones and leaves some out. Among hundreds of thousands of clones, more than 95% were seen once, and the ten largest hold approximately 0.057%. This entry belongs to a study of shared clonotypes between healthy human individuals. V lost 0 bases and J 2 bases, leaving 11 bases between the germline ends. Per germline, CDR1 LGHNA and CDR2 YNFKEQ. The CDR3 runs to 17 residues. V usage is TRBV4-2 and J usage is TRBJ2-6, with D perhaps being TRBD1 or TRBD2 (5 bases each). The sequenced sample consisted of naive CD4+ T cells sorted from blood. Regarding subset: CD45RA+ positively selected. The TCR comes from a woman aged 25 to 39 in good health. The CDR3 is CASSQDQWGTGANVLTF. As DNA, the CDR3 is TGTGCCAGCAGCCAAGATCAATGGGGGACTGGGGCCAACGTCCTGACTTTC.